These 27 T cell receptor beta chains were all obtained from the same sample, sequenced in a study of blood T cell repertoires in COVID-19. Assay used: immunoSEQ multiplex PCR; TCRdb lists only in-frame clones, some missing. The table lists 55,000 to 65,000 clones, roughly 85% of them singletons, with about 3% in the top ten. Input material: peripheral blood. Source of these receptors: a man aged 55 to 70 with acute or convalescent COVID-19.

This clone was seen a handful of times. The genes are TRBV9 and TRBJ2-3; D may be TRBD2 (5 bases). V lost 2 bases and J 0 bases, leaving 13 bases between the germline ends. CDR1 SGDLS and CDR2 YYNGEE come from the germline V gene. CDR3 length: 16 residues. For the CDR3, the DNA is TGTGCCAGCAGCGTTAATAGGGAGACTAGCACAGATACGCAGTATTTT. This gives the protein CASSVNRETSTDTQYF.

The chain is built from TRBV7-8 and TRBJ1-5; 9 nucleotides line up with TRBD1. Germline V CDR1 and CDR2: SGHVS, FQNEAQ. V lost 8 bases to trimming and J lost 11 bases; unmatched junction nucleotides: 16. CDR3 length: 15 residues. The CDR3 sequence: CASGLRDRASAAQHF. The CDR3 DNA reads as TGTGCCAGCGGGCTGAGGGACAGGGCCTCGGCGGCCCAGCATTTT.

The CDR3 DNA follows: TGTGCCAGTACCGAAATAGGGGGACGGGGGGACGACATTCAGTACTTC. It translates to CASTEIGGRGDDIQYF. J is TRBJ2-4 and V is TRBV19; a weak D match, TRBD2 (7 bases). The CDR3 spans 16 residues. Germline CDR1 reads LNHDA; CDR2 reads SQIVND (reference sequence). Trimming took 7 bases from V and 8 from J, leaving 24 bases between them.

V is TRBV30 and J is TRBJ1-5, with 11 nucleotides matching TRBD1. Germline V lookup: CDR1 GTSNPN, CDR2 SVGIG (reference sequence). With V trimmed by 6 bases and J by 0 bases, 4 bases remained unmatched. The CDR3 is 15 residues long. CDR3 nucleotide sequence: TGTGCCTGTGGACAGGGGGCCTATAGCAATCAGCCCCAGCATTTT. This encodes CACGQGAYSNQPQHF.

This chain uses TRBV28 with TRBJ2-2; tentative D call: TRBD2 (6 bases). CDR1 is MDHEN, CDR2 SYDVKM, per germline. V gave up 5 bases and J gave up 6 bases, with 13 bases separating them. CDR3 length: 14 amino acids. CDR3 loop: CASSPASASGELFF. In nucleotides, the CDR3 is TGTGCCAGCAGTCCTGCTAGCGCCTCCGGGGAGCTGTTTTTT. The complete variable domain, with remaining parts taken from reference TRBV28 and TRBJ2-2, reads DVKVTQSSRYLVKRTGEKVFLECVQDMDHENMFWYRQDPGLGLRLIYFSYDVKMKEKGDIPEGYSVSREKKERFSLILESASTNQTSMYLCASSPASASGELFFGEGSRLTVL.

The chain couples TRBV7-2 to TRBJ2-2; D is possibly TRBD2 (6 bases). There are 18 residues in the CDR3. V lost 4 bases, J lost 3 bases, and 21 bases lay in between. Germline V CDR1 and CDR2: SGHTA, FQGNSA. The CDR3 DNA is TGTGCCAGCAGCTCCCTTTTGACAAGCGGGTTTGACACCGGGGAGCTGTTTTTT. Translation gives CASSSLLTSGFDTGELFF. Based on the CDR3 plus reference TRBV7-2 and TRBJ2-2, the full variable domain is GAGVSQSPSNKVTEKGKDVELRCDPISGHTALYWYRQSLGQGLEFLIYFQGNSAPDKSGLPSDRFSAERTGGSVSTLTIQRTQQEDSAVYLCASSSLLTSGFDTGELFFGEGSRLTVL.

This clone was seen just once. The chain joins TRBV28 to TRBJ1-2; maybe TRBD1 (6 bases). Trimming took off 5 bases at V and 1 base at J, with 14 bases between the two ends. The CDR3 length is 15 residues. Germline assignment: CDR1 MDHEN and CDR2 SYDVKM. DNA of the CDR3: TGTGCCAGCAGTCCGGGACATATTCTTAACTATGGCTACACCTTC. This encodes CASSPGHILNYGYTF.

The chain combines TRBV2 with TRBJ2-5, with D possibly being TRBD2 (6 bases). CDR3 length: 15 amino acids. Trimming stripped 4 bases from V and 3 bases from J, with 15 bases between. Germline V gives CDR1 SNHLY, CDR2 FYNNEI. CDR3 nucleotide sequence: TGTGCCAGCAGTGGATTCCCGGGACTGAAAGAGACCCAGTACTTC. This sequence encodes CASSGFPGLKETQYF.

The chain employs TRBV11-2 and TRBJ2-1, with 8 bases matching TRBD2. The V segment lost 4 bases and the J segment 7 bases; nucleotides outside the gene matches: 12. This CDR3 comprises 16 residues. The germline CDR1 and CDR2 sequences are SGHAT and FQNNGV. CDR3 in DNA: TGTGCCAGCAGCTCTCCGATGAGCGGGAGACTTAATGAGCAGTTCTTC. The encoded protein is CASSSPMSGRLNEQFF.

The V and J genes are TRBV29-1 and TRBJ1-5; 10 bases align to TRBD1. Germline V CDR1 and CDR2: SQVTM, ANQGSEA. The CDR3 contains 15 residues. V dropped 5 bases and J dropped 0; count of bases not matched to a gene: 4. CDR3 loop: CSVSRTGGSNQPQHF. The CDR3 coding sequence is TGCAGCGTTTCCCGGACAGGGGGTAGCAATCAGCCCCAGCATTTT.

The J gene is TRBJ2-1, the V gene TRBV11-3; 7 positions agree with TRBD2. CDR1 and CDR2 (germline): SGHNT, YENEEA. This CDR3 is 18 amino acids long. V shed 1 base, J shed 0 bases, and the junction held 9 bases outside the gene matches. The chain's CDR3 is CASSLGASGSSSYNEQFF. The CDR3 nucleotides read TGTGCCAGCAGCTTAGGGGCTAGCGGTTCGAGCTCCTACAATGAGCAGTTCTTC.

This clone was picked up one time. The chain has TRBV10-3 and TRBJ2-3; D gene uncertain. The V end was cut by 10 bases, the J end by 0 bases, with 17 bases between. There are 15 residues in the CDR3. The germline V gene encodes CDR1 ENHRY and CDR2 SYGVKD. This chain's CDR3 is CATSEALSSTDTQYF. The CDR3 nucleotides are TGTGCCACATCAGAGGCCCTTAGCAGCACAGATACGCAGTATTTT.

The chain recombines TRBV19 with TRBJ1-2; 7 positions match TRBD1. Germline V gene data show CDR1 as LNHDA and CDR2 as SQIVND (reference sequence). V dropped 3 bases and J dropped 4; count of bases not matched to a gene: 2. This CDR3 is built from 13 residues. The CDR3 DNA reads TGTGCCAGTAGTATGGGGACAGCCTATGGCTACACCTTC. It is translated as CASSMGTAYGYTF. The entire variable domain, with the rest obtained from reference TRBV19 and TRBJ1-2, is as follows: DGGITQSPKYLFRKEGQNVTLSCEQNLNHDAMYWYRQDPGQGLRLIYYSQIVNDFQKGDIAEGYSVSREKKESFPLTVTSAQKNPTAFYLCASSMGTAYGYTFGSGTRLTVV.

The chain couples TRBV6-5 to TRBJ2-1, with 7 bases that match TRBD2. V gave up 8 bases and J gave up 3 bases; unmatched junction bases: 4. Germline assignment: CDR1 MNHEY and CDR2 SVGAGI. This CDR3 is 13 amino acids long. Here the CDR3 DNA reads TGTGCCAGCGGCAAGCGGGACTACAATGAGCAGTTCTTC. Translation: CASGKRDYNEQFF.

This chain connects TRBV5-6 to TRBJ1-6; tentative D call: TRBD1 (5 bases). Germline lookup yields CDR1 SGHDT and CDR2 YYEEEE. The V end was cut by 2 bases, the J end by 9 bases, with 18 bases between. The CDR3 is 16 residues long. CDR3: CASSLQPGHLGSPLHF. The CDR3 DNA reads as TGTGCCAGCAGCTTACAACCCGGACACTTAGGTTCACCCCTCCACTTT. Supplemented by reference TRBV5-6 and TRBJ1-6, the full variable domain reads DAGVTQSPTHLIKTRGQQVTLRCSPKSGHDTVSWYQQALGQGPQFIFQYYEEEERQRGNFPDRFSGHQFPNYSSELNVNALLLGDSALYLCASSLQPGHLGSPLHFGNGTRLTVT.

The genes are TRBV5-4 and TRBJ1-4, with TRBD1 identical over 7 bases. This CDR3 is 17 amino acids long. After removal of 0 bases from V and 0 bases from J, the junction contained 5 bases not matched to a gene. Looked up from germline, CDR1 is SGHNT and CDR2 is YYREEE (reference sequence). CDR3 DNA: TGTGCCAGCAGCTTGGGGACAGGCTCTGCAACTAATGAAAAACTGTTTTTT. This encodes CASSLGTGSATNEKLFF.

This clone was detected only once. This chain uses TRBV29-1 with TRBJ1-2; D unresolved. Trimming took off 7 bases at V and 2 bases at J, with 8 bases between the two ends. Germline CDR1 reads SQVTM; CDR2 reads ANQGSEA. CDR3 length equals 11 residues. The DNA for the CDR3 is TGCAGCGGGGCAGACAACTATGGCTACACCTTC. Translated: CSGADNYGYTF.

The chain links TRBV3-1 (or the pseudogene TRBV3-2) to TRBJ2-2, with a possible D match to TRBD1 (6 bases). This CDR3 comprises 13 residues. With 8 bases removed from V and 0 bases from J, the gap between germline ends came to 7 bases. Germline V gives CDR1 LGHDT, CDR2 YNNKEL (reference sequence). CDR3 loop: CASRDTNTGELFF. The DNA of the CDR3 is TGTGCCAGCCGGGACACGAACACCGGGGAGCTGTTTTTT.

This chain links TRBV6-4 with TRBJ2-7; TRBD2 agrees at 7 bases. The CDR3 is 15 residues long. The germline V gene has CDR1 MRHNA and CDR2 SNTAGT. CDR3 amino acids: CVVPGRLAQSYEQYF. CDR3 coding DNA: TGTGTCGTCCCTGGGAGACTAGCCCAGTCCTACGAGCAGTACTTC.

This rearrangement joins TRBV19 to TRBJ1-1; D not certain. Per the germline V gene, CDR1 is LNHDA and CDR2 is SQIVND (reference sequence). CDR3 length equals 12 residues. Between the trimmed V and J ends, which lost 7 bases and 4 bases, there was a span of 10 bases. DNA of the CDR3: TGTGCCAGTACGATGGTCGGCACTGAAGCTTTCTTT. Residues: CASTMVGTEAFF.

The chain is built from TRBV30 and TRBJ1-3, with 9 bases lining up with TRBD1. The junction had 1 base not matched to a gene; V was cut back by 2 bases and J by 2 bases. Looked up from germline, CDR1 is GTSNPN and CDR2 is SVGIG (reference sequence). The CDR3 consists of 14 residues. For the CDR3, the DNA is TGTGCCTGGAGTTACAGGGGGCCTGGAAACACCATATATTTT. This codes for CAWSYRGPGNTIYF. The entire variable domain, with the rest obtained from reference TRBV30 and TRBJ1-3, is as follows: SQTIHQWPATLVQPVGSPLSLECTVEGTSNPNLYWYRQAAGRGLQLLFYSVGIGQISSEVPQNLSASRPQDRQFILSSKKLLLSDSGFYLCAWSYRGPGNTIYFGEGSWLTVV.

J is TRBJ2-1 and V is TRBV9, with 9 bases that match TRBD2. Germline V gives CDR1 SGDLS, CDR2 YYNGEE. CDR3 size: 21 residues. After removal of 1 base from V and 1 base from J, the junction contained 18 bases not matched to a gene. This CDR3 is CASSVPNSGTSRSGSYNEQFF. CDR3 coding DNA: TGTGCCAGCAGCGTACCCAATTCCGGGACTAGCCGGTCAGGGTCCTACAATGAGCAGTTCTTC. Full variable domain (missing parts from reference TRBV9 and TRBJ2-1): DSGVTQTPKHLITATGQRVTLRCSPRSGDLSVYWYQQSLDQGLQFLIQYYNGEERAKGNILERFSAQQFPDLHSELNLSSLELGDSALYFCASSVPNSGTSRSGSYNEQFFGPGTRLTVL.

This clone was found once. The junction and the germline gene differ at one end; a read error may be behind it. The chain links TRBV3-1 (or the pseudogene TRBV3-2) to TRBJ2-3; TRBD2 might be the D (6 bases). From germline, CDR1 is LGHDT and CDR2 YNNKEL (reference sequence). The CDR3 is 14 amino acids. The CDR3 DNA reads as TGTGCCAGCAGCCAAGTCGGGAGCACGGATACGCAGTATTTT. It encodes CASSQVGSTDTQYF.

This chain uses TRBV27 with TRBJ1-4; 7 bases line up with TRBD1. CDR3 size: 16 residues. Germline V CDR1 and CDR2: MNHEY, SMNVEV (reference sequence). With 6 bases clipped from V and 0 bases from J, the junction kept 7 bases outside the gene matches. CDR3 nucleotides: TGTGCCAGCAGCTTTGGGACAGCGGCAACTAATGAAAAACTGTTTTTT. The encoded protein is CASSFGTAATNEKLFF.

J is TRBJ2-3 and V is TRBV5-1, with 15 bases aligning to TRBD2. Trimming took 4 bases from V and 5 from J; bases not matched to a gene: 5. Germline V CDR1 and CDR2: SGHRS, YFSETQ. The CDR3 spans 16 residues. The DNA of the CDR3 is TGCGCCAGCAGCAAGGGACTAGCGGGAGGTCAAGATACGCAGTATTTT. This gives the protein CASSKGLAGGQDTQYF.

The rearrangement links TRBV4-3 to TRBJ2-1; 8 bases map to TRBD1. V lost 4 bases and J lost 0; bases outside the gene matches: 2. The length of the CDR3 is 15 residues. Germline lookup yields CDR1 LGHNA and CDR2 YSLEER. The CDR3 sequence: CASSPDRGSYNEQFF. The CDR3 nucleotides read TGCGCCAGCAGCCCCGACAGGGGCTCCTACAATGAGCAGTTCTTC.

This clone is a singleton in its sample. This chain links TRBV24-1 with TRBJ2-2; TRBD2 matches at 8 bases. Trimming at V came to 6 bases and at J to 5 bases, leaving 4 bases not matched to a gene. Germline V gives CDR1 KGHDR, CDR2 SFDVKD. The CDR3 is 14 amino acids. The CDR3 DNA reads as TGTGCCACCAGTCTTCCGGGAGGGACCGGGGAGCTGTTTTTT. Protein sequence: CATSLPGGTGELFF.